A single sample gave rise to the 26 T cell receptor beta chains below, sequenced in a study of beta chain features in type 1 diabetes. All of the isolated RNA was reverse transcribed, so expressed TCRB transcripts were sequenced. Some clones are missing from TCRdb's copy, which holds only in-frame ones; the method was immunoSEQ multiplex PCR. The top ten clones hold roughly 0.025% of a sample with about 900,000 clones, roughly 16% of them seen once. The sequenced sample was naive CD4+ T cells from blood. The receptor set was obtained from a woman in her late teens or twenties in good health.

V and J are TRBV7-8 and TRBJ2-2; possible D gene TRBD2, 6 bases. V was cut by 5 bases and J by 5 bases, with 24 bases left in between. This CDR3 is 18 amino acids long. Germline V gene data show CDR1 as SGHVS and CDR2 as FQNEAQ. DNA of the CDR3: TGTGCCAGCAGCCCGGAGGAGGGGCCGGGCACTTGGACCGGGGAGCTGTTTTTT. Translation: CASSPEEGPGTWTGELFF.

This clone was recorded a few times. This chain joins TRBV5-6 and TRBJ2-6, with TRBD1 matching over 9 bases. The germline V gene encodes CDR1 SGHDT and CDR2 YYEEEE. Germline trimming cut 4 bases from V and 3 bases from J; bases unmatched to any gene: 5. The CDR3 spans 16 residues. Written as DNA, the CDR3 is TGTGCCAGCAGCGCACAGGGGGCGTATGGGGCCAACGTCCTGACTTTC. Translated, it gives CASSAQGAYGANVLTF. The whole variable domain, filled in from reference TRBV5-6 and TRBJ2-6, reads DAGVTQSPTHLIKTRGQQVTLRCSPKSGHDTVSWYQQALGQGPQFIFQYYEEEERQRGNFPDRFSGHQFPNYSSELNVNALLLGDSALYLCASSAQGAYGANVLTFGAGSRLTVL.

The V gene is TRBV4-1, the J gene TRBJ2-7; 13 bases map to TRBD2. Trimming at V came to 4 bases and at J to 4 bases, leaving 7 bases not matched to a gene. Germline CDR1 and CDR2: MGHRA and YSYEKL. This CDR3 region has 16 residues. DNA for the CDR3: TGCGCCAGCAGCCTCACTAGCGGGAGGGCCTGGTACGAGCAGTACTTC. Its translation is CASSLTSGRAWYEQYF.

V and J are TRBV6-5 and TRBJ2-5; weak D call: TRBD2 (5 bases). Germline V gives CDR1 MNHEY, CDR2 SVGAGI. Trimming cost V 0 bases and J 0 bases, with 8 bases left between them. The CDR3 runs to 15 residues. The CDR3 loop is CASSYSGKYQETQYF. CDR3 DNA: TGTGCCAGCAGTTACTCCGGGAAGTACCAAGAGACCCAGTACTTC.

The J gene is TRBJ2-2, the V gene TRBV18; 7 nucleotides align to TRBD1. Germline CDR1 is KGHSH and CDR2 is LQKENI. The CDR3 runs to 16 residues. The ends lost 2 bases at V and 7 bases at J; junction bases unmatched: 10. The CDR3 reads CASSPGGRQGVGELFF. The CDR3 nucleotides read TGTGCCAGCTCACCAGGGGGCCGACAGGGAGTCGGGGAGCTGTTTTTT.

This clone was seen a handful of times. The chain joins TRBV7-9 to TRBJ1-1; D unresolved. Germline V gene lookup returns CDR1 SEHNR and CDR2 FQNEAQ (reference sequence). The CDR3 loop spans 13 amino acids. Trimming cost V 2 bases and J 0 bases, with 4 bases left between them. The CDR3 protein is CASSLRMNTEAFF. The CDR3 DNA sequence: TGTGCCAGCAGCTTACGGATGAACACTGAAGCTTTCTTT.

This clone has only a few counts. The chain uses TRBV7-3 and TRBJ2-3; 9 bases are shared with TRBD2. J was trimmed by 4 bases and V by 2 bases; bases with no gene match: 4. The germline V gene has CDR1 SGHTA and CDR2 FQGTGA. The CDR3 is 15 amino acids. CDR3 DNA sequence: TGTGCCAGCAGCTTAGCGGGAGGGGCAGCAGATACGCAGTATTTT. The encoded protein is CASSLAGGAADTQYF.

This clone was seen a few times. The CDR3 region has the DNA TGTGCCAGCAGTACGGGACAGGGGACCGGGGAGCTGTTTTTT. Protein sequence: CASSTGQGTGELFF. The rearrangement uses TRBV28 and TRBJ2-2, with 10 positions matching TRBD1. Germline assignment: CDR1 MDHEN and CDR2 SYDVKM. This CDR3 has 14 amino acids. The J segment lost 5 bases and the V segment lost 5 bases, leaving 2 bases of the junction unmatched.

The genes are TRBV7-2 and TRBJ2-1, with 8 bases lining up with TRBD1. V lost 2 bases to trimming and J lost 4 bases; unmatched junction nucleotides: 4. CDR1 and CDR2 from the germline V gene are SGHTA and FQGNSA. There are 15 residues in the CDR3. CDR3: CASSLRGQVYNEQFF. In DNA, the CDR3 is TGTGCCAGCAGCTTAAGGGGACAGGTTTACAATGAGCAGTTCTTC.

The chain carries TRBV6-1 and TRBJ1-2, with a tentative D call TRBD1 (6 bases). Per germline, CDR1 MNHNS and CDR2 SASEGT. The CDR3 loop spans 13 amino acids. The germline V and J ends were trimmed by 6 bases and 5 bases, with 13 bases remaining between them. CDR3 region: CASSERGIYGYTF. The CDR3 coding sequence is TGTGCCAGCAGCGAAAGGGGGATATATGGCTACACCTTC.

This clone occurred a few times. J is TRBJ2-5 and V is TRBV13; tentatively, D is TRBD1 (6 bases). The tail of the sequence fits TRBJ2-7 better, so the J call may be wrong. Germline V lookup: CDR1 PRHDT, CDR2 FYEKMQ (reference sequence). This CDR3 comprises 13 residues. The CDR3 here is CASSLTRGYEQYF. The CDR3 bases are TGTGCCAGCAGCTTGACCAGGGGCTACGAGCAGTACTTC.

This chain joins TRBV27 and TRBJ2-1, with 10 nucleotides matching TRBD1. The CDR3 totals 15 residues. From germline, CDR1 is MNHEY and CDR2 SMNVEV (reference sequence). V dropped 5 bases and J dropped 7; count of bases not matched to a gene: 8. CDR3 residues: CASSLRQGAHNEQFF. CDR3 in DNA: TGTGCCAGCAGTCTACGACAGGGGGCCCATAATGAGCAGTTCTTC.

The V and J genes are TRBV13 and TRBJ2-2; possibly TRBD1 or TRBD2 for D (5 bases each). Trimming took off 5 bases at V and 5 bases at J, with 18 bases between the two ends. Germline CDR1 is PRHDT and CDR2 is FYEKMQ (reference sequence). The CDR3 is 16 amino acids. The CDR3 reads CASSPNALWGTGELFF. CDR3 nucleotides: TGTGCCAGCAGCCCAAACGCCCTGTGGGGGACCGGGGAGCTGTTTTTT.

This chain links TRBV28 with TRBJ1-3; possibly TRBD1 for D (6 bases). The V gene's germline CDR1 is MDHEN and CDR2 SYDVKM. The CDR3 runs to 14 residues. Between the trimmed V and J ends, which lost 6 bases and 2 bases, there was a span of 11 bases. Here the CDR3 DNA reads TGTGCCAGCAGGGCGTCAGGGGCTGGAAACACCATATATTTT. This gives the protein CASRASGAGNTIYF.

The rearrangement links TRBV5-1 to TRBJ2-3; 8 bases are shared with TRBD2. V gave up 8 bases and J gave up 2 bases; unmatched junction bases: 7. Germline lookup yields CDR1 SGHRS and CDR2 YFSETQ. This CDR3 is 14 amino acids long. The CDR3 region has the DNA TGCGCCAGTTCATTACTAGCGGACACAGATACGCAGTATTTT. It codes for CASSLLADTDTQYF.

This clone has a handful of counts. The chain carries TRBV7-9 and TRBJ2-7; D might be TRBD1 (5 bases). The V gene's germline CDR1 is SEHNR and CDR2 FQNEAQ (reference sequence). V was cut by 2 bases and J by 0 bases, with 8 bases left in between. This CDR3 has 14 residues. CDR3 sequence (DNA): TGTGCCAGCAGCTTACCTGGGGCCTCCTACGAGCAGTACTTC. Translating gives CASSLPGASYEQYF. Drawing the rest from reference TRBV7-9 and TRBJ2-7, the complete variable domain is DTGVSQNPRHKITKRGQNVTFRCDPISEHNRLYWYRQTLGQGPEFLTYFQNEAQLEKSRLLSDRFSAERPKGSFSTLEIQRTEQGDSAMYLCASSLPGASYEQYFGPGTRLTVT.

This clone was seen a handful of times. The rearrangement uses TRBV18 and TRBJ2-6; 12 bases are a match to TRBD2. The V gene end was trimmed by 1 base and the J gene end by 2 bases; junction bases not matched to a gene: 3. The CDR3 spans 18 residues. CDR1 is KGHSH, CDR2 LQKENI, per germline. The CDR3 DNA reads TGTGCCAGCTCACCACGACTAGCGGGAGTACCTGGGGCCAACGTCCTGACTTTC. As protein: CASSPRLAGVPGANVLTF.

The rearrangement uses TRBV6-5 and TRBJ2-1; possibly TRBD2 for D (6 bases). V was cut by 6 bases and J by 6 bases, with 15 bases left in between. The germline gives CDR1 MNHEY, CDR2 SVGAGI. The CDR3 totals 14 residues. The CDR3 reads CASSSVDGSNEQFF. CDR3 sequence (DNA): TGTGCCAGCAGCTCCGTCGACGGGAGCAATGAGCAGTTCTTC.

The sample holds a few counts of this clone. The chain has TRBV28 and TRBJ2-7; no clear D. The CDR3 is 11 amino acids. Germline CDR1 MDHEN, CDR2 SYDVKM. V was clipped by 5 bases and J by 10 bases, with 12 bases between them. The CDR3 here is CASSPRLIQYF. As DNA, the CDR3 is TGTGCCAGCAGTCCTCGGCTCATACAGTACTTC.

This clone came up a few times. Additional DNA sequences in this sample encode the identical CDR3. The chain has TRBV27 and TRBJ2-5; D is ambiguous. CDR1 and CDR2 (germline): MNHEY, SMNVEV (reference sequence). This CDR3 is 11 amino acids long. V lost 6 bases and J lost 1, with 3 bases in between. CDR3 sequence reads: CASRSQETQYF. Written as DNA, the CDR3 is TGTGCCAGCAGAAGCCAAGAGACCCAGTACTTC.

This clone was counted a few times. This CDR3 is also generated by other DNA sequences in the sample. The chain has TRBV15 and TRBJ2-5; D gene ambiguous. V was cut by 3 bases and J by 3 bases, with 5 bases left in between. The CDR3 covers 12 residues. The germline gives CDR1 LNHNV, CDR2 YYDKDF (reference sequence). The CDR3 protein is CATSRREETQYF. The CDR3 nucleotides are TGTGCCACCAGCAGGAGAGAAGAGACCCAGTACTTC.

This chain connects TRBV7-9 to TRBJ2-7; D is perhaps TRBD2 (6 bases). Trimming shortened V by 0 bases and J by 2 bases, and 11 bases separated the two germline ends. The CDR3 is made up of 15 amino acids. The germline V gene encodes CDR1 SEHNR and CDR2 FQNEAQ (reference sequence). This chain's CDR3 is CASSLAEGLAYEQYF. The CDR3 coding sequence is TGTGCCAGCAGCTTAGCAGAGGGACTCGCCTACGAGCAGTACTTC.

The sample holds a few counts of this clone. V usage is TRBV14 and J usage is TRBJ2-1; tentative D call: TRBD1 (6 bases). From germline, CDR1 is SGHDN and CDR2 FVKESK. V lost 5 bases and J 2 bases, leaving 16 bases between the germline ends. The CDR3 extends over 16 amino acids. As DNA, the CDR3 is TGTGCCAGCAGCTCGACCCAGGGGCTGCCCTACAATGAGCAGTTCTTC. The encoded protein is CASSSTQGLPYNEQFF.

This clone showed up just a few times. The chain combines TRBV10-2 with TRBJ2-1; 10 nucleotides match TRBD2. V dropped 6 bases and J dropped 2; count of bases not matched to a gene: 4. This CDR3 is 15 amino acids long. Germline-derived CDR1 and CDR2 are WSHSY and SAAADI. In DNA form, the CDR3 reads TGCGCCAGCAGGGAAGGACTAGCGGCCTACAATGAGCAGTTCTTC. The encoded protein is CASREGLAAYNEQFF.

This clone has more than one count but fewer than ten. J is TRBJ2-6 and V is TRBV6-1, with a possible D match to TRBD1 (6 bases). Germline loops: CDR1 MNHNS, CDR2 SASEGT. CDR3 length equals 17 residues. Trimming cost V 4 bases and J 3 bases, with 16 bases left between them. CDR3 sequence: CASSALQGSSGANVLTF. CDR3 nucleotides: TGTGCCAGCAGTGCCTTACAGGGTTCAAGTGGGGCCAACGTCCTGACTTTC.

The rearrangement uses TRBV2 and TRBJ2-5, with D tentatively TRBD2 (6 bases). The CDR3 runs to 13 residues. Per the germline V gene, CDR1 is SNHLY and CDR2 is FYNNEI. Between the trimmed V and J ends, which lost 2 bases and 6 bases, there was a span of 10 bases. The CDR3 here is CASSETGGKTQYF. The CDR3 nucleotides are TGTGCCAGCAGTGAAACGGGCGGGAAGACCCAGTACTTC.